This T cell receptor beta chain was sequenced in a study of cytomegalovirus exposure and HLA in healthy donors. Separation from the roughly 670-subject first cohort characterized the roughly 120-subject validation cohort, to which the donors belonged. This clone was recorded only once. Repertoires were generated with immunoSEQ multiplex PCR, while TCRdb's copy carries only in-frame clones and drops some. In the table there are over 85,000 clones, 85% to 95% of which are singletons. Germline V lookup: CDR1 SNHLY, CDR2 FYNNEI. This CDR3 contains 14 residues. V was pared by 5 bases and J by 5 bases, with 5 bases of the junction left unmatched.

The rearrangement joins TRBV2 to TRBJ2-5; 10 bases align to TRBD2. The receptor was isolated from a woman between 25 and 40 years old in good health and CMV-seropositive. Sample: PBMCs. In DNA form, the CDR3 reads TGTGCCAGCAGTCCCGGGACTAGCGTTGAGACCCAGTACTTC. Its translation is CASSPGTSVETQYF.